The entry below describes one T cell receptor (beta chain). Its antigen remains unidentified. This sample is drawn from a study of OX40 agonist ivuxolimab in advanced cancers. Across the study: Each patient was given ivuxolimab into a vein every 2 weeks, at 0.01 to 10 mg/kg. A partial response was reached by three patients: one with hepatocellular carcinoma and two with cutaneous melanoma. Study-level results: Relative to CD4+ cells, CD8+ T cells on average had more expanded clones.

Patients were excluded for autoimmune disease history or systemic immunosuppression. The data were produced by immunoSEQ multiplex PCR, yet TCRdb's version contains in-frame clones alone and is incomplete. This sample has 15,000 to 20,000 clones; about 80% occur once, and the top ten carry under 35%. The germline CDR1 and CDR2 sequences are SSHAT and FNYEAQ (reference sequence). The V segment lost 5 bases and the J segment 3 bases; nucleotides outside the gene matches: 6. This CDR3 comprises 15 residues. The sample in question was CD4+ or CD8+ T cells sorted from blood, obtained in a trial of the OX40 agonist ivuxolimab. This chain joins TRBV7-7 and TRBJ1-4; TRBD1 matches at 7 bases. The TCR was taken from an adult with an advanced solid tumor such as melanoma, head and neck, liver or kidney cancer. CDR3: CASSVTGTANEKLFF. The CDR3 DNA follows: TGTGCCAGCAGCGTAACCGGGACAGCTAATGAAAAACTGTTTTTT.